This T cell receptor beta chain was sequenced during a study of shared clonotypes between healthy human individuals. Study-level information: CD8 memory received one plate per donor, CD8 naive two, CD4 memory three and CD4 naive three. Broader study findings: On the whole, naive subsets had larger estimated richness than memory subsets had.

The DNA input per sorted-subset replicate PCR was roughly 210 ng, corresponding to 25,000 to 35,000 T cell genomes. The assay was immunoSEQ multiplex PCR, and TCRdb's table has in-frame clones only and misses some. The table shows about 2.2 million clones, with roughly 95% occurring only once. Note on this clone: Its antigen is not identified.

This CDR3 contains 16 residues. The ends were cut back, 0 bases at V and 0 bases at J, with 13 bases in the middle. Germline CDR1 is SGHRS and CDR2 is YFSETQ. Naive CD8 cells lacked CD45RO, underwent positive selection for CCR7 and left out terminally differentiated effector memory CD45RA+ cells. The sequence derives from a man between 18 and 29 years old in good health. Some clones in this sample may be carry-over from other donors' samples. This chain joins TRBV5-1 and TRBJ2-7, with D perhaps TRBD2 (6 bases). Input material: naive CD8+ T cells from PBMCs. The DNA of the CDR3 is TGCGCCAGCAGCTTGGCCCCGGCGGGAAGCTCCTACGAGCAGTACTTC. It translates to CASSLAPAGSSYEQYF.